The 20 T cell receptor beta chains in this list originate from one sample, sequenced in a study of vaccination and CD4 T cells after COVID-19. Treatment reported: roughly ten-day PBMC culture with coronavirus spike peptide pools or control peptides (ViraFEST assay). These receptors have no identified antigens. An Oncomine TCR Beta short-read assay was used to sequence the DNA from cultured CD4+ T cells. TCRdb re-analysed the PCR reads in MiXCR, keeping a single row per CDR3 protein. The sample has approximately 16,000 distinct CDR3 sequences; under 75% are singletons. Sequencing input: CD4+ T cells from blood, cultured in vitro. Receptors were obtained from a human donor who had recovered from COVID-19.

The CDR3 sequence is CASSLILALSYNEQFF. The DNA of the CDR3 is TGTGCCAGCAGCCTAATACTAGCGTTGTCCTACAATGAGCAGTTCTTC. The chain has TRBV7-8 and TRBJ2-1; 7 bases fit TRBD2. The CDR3 spans 16 residues. CDR1 and CDR2 from the germline V gene are SGHVS and FQNEAQ. The V and J ends lost 5 bases and 1 base, in that order; junction bases with no gene match: 8.

The chain carries TRBV24-1 and TRBJ2-1; 9 bases line up with TRBD2. CDR1 KGHDR and CDR2 SFDVKD come from the germline V gene. The CDR3 is 16 amino acids. V trimming: 7 bases; J trimming: 3 bases; junction bases outside the gene matches: 9. The chain's CDR3 is CATSETRLADYNEQFF. In DNA form, the CDR3 reads TGTGCCACCAGCGAAACCCGACTAGCGGACTACAATGAGCAGTTCTTC.

The chain uses TRBV10-2 and TRBJ1-1; D remains ambiguous. The length of the CDR3 is 14 residues. Germline V gene lookup returns CDR1 WSHSY and CDR2 SAAADI. V was clipped by 3 bases and J by 1 base, with 9 bases between them. The CDR3: CASSDATQNTEAFF. CDR3 nucleotide sequence: TGCGCCAGCAGTGATGCGACACAGAACACTGAAGCTTTCTTT.

V and J are TRBV20-1 and TRBJ1-4, with D perhaps TRBD1 (5 bases). V lost 0 bases and J 0 bases, leaving 8 bases between the germline ends. The CDR3 consists of 15 residues. Per the germline V gene, CDR1 is DFQATT and CDR2 is SNEGSKA (reference sequence). The CDR3 DNA sequence: TGCAGTGCTAGAGATCAGACAGCAACTAATGAAAAACTGTTTTTT. Translating gives CSARDQTATNEKLFF.

This clonotype has a single count. The gene calls are TRBV20-1 and TRBJ2-7; TRBD1 might be the D (6 bases). The CDR3 runs 15 residues. CDR1 is DFQATT and CDR2 is SNEGSKA in the germline V gene (reference sequence). The V gene lost 3 bases and the J gene lost 1 base, with 16 bases spanning the gap. CDR3 in amino acids: CSASTSGVTSYEQYF. In DNA, the CDR3 is TGCAGTGCTAGCACATCAGGGGTTACTTCCTACGAGCAGTACTTC.

This clonotype came up a few times. The chain links TRBV7-3 to TRBJ2-1; D tentatively reads TRBD1 or TRBD2 (5 bases each). Germline CDR1 SGHTA, CDR2 FQGTGA. The CDR3 consists of 14 residues. The V end was cut by 5 bases, the J end by 6 bases, with 14 bases between. CDR3 in DNA: TGTGCCAGCAGCCTGGGGACCCATTCCAATGAGCAGTTCTTC. Translating it yields CASSLGTHSNEQFF.

This clonotype turned up a few times. The chain uses TRBV24-1 and TRBJ2-1, with 9 bases fitting TRBD2. J lost 12 bases, V lost 4 bases, and 18 bases had no gene match. From germline, CDR1 is KGHDR and CDR2 SFDVKD. The CDR3 contains 17 residues. CDR3 sequence: CATSEGGREGLVFGQFF. CDR3 nucleotide sequence: TGTGCCACCAGTGAAGGTGGGCGGGAGGGCCTCGTCTTCGGGCAGTTCTTC.

The chain employs TRBV2 and TRBJ1-6; tentative D call: TRBD1 (5 bases). The V end lost 2 bases, the J end lost 7 bases, and 9 bases lay between the germline ends. The CDR3 extends over 14 amino acids. Germline V gene sequence: CDR1 SNHLY, CDR2 FYNNEI. The CDR3 region is CASSELGLNSPLHF. CDR3 DNA sequence: TGTGCCAGCAGTGAACTGGGGCTGAATTCACCCCTCCACTTT.

This clonotype was counted a few times. The rearrangement joins TRBV2 to TRBJ1-2; no firm D call. The CDR3 has 11 residues. Deletions cut 8 bases from V and 4 bases from J, with 8 bases between. In germline, CDR1 is SNHLY, CDR2 FYNNEI. The CDR3 reads CASSRSYGYTF. The CDR3 region has the DNA TGTGCCAGCTCGAGATCCTATGGCTACACCTTC.

By frequency in the sample, this clonotype is medium-sized. This chain joins TRBV15 and TRBJ1-5; D ambiguous. CDR3 length: 12 amino acids. V was cut by 2 bases and J by 4 bases, with 3 bases left in between. Germline CDR1 reads LNHNV; CDR2 reads YYDKDF (reference sequence). DNA of the CDR3: TGTGCCACCAGCAGACAAAATCAGCCCCAGCATTTT. Residues: CATSRQNQPQHF.

This clonotype has a handful of counts. The V and J genes are TRBV7-2 and TRBJ1-5, with a weak D call TRBD1 (5 bases). The germline V gene encodes CDR1 SGHTA and CDR2 FQGNSA. V lost 5 bases to trimming and J lost 7 bases, with 9 bases between them. This CDR3 comprises 12 residues. The CDR3: CASSDDSQPQHF. The CDR3 region has the DNA TGTGCCAGCAGCGATGACAGCCAGCCCCAGCATTTT.

V gene TRBV6-5 combines with J gene TRBJ1-1, with 9 nucleotides matching TRBD1. V lost 2 bases to trimming and J lost 3 bases; unmatched junction nucleotides: 4. This CDR3 has 15 amino acids. Germline CDR1 and CDR2: MNHEY and SVGAGI. The CDR3 sequence is CASSYQQGAYTEAFF. The DNA of the CDR3 is TGTGCCAGCAGTTACCAACAGGGGGCTTACACTGAAGCTTTCTTT.

V usage is TRBV10-3 and J usage is TRBJ1-5; D call uncertain. Germline V CDR1 and CDR2: ENHRY, SYGVKD. The CDR3 consists of 13 residues. The V end lost 6 bases, the J end lost 5 bases, and 11 bases lay between the germline ends. The CDR3 DNA follows: TGTGCCATCAGCCACTCGGAGGATCAGCCCCAGCATTTT. Translated: CAISHSEDQPQHF.

The genes are TRBV5-6 and TRBJ2-3, with 7 bases fitting TRBD2. V lost 4 bases and J lost 2; bases outside the gene matches: 4. CDR1 SGHDT and CDR2 YYEEEE come from the germline V gene. The CDR3 has 14 residues. CDR3 nucleotide sequence: TGTGCCAGCAGCCTCGGACTAGACACAGATACGCAGTATTTT. This translates into CASSLGLDTDTQYF.

This chain uses TRBV6-5 with TRBJ1-5, with 9 bases aligning to TRBD1. This CDR3 spans 14 amino acids. The V gene end was trimmed by 4 bases and the J gene end by 7 bases; junction bases not matched to a gene: 5. The germline V gene encodes CDR1 MNHEY and CDR2 SVGAGI. DNA for the CDR3: TGTGCCAGCAGTTGGGGGACAGGGCGCCAGCCCCAGCATTTT. This encodes CASSWGTGRQPQHF.

J is TRBJ1-5 and V is TRBV20-1; no clear D. V shed 0 bases and J shed 7 bases, with 22 bases lying between them. This CDR3 has 17 amino acids. Germline V gene lookup returns CDR1 DFQATT and CDR2 SNEGSKA (reference sequence). Here the CDR3 DNA reads TGCAGTGCTAGAGATTTCAGGTCGGGGTGGTCGGGGCAGCCCCAGCATTTT. It specifies CSARDFRSGWSGQPQHF.

CDR3 bases: TGTGCCAGCAGCCAGGACGGCAAGAACACTGAAGCTTTCTTT. It specifies CASSQDGKNTEAFF. This chain uses TRBV25-1 with TRBJ1-1, with no clear D. This CDR3 spans 14 amino acids. V was clipped by 6 bases and J by 1 base, with 12 bases between them. Looked up from germline, CDR1 is MGHDK and CDR2 is SYGVNS.

This rearrangement joins TRBV30 to TRBJ2-5, with TRBD1 as a possible D gene (5 bases). Trimming pared 0 bases from V and 5 bases from J, leaving 13 bases between. This CDR3 comprises 14 residues. Germline V gene lookup returns CDR1 GTSNPN and CDR2 SVGIG (reference sequence). DNA of the CDR3: TGTGCCTGGAGTGTCGACAGTCTCGGGGAGACCCAGTACTTC. The encoded protein is CAWSVDSLGETQYF.

The chain employs TRBV6-1 and TRBJ1-6; the match to TRBD1 covers 7 bases. V shed 5 bases, J shed 14 bases, and the junction held 3 bases outside the gene matches. The CDR3 contains 11 residues. Germline CDR1 reads MNHNS; CDR2 reads SASEGT. The CDR3 region has the DNA TGTGCCAGCAGTCAGGGGGGAACCCTCCACTTT. Protein: CASSQGGTLHF.

This chain joins TRBV11-3 and TRBJ2-3; D uncertain. V was shortened by 2 bases and J by 2 bases, with 8 bases between the two germline ends. The CDR3 runs to 14 residues. In germline, CDR1 is SGHNT, CDR2 YENEEA. The CDR3 here is CASSLMSDTDTQYF. CDR3 coding DNA: TGTGCCAGCAGCTTAATGTCCGACACAGATACGCAGTATTTT. Based on the CDR3 plus reference TRBV11-3 and TRBJ2-3, the full variable domain is EAGVVQSPRYKIIEKKQPVAFWCNPISGHNTLYWYLQNLGQGPELLIRYENEEAVDDSQLPKDRFSAERLKGVDSTLKIQPAELGDSAVYLCASSLMSDTDTQYFGPGTRLTVL.